This TCR beta chain came from a study of blood T cell repertoires in COVID-19 (dated by TCRdb to 2018 to 2021). In terms of the full investigation: Samples from collaborators originated in the United States, Italy and Spain and spanned both the acute and convalescent phases of COVID-19. The samples were drawn from two sources: the first 160 participants of the ongoing ImmuneRACE study, and over 950 subjects contributed by 6 global collaborators. Sample metadata almost always included a de-identified subject ID, COVID-19 status, age in years and sex. The repertoires were released in a freely available public database meant as a resource for research on the immune response to SARS-CoV-2. The prospective study material was composed of cDNA or gDNA derived from T cells, B-cell-depleted T cells, or PBMCs. HLA class I and class II types, where available, came from metadata supplied by the sample provider rather than from assay-based typing. Subjects who had been exposed to COVID-19, were actively infected with it, or had recovered from it provided the deeply sampled blood TCRbeta repertoires that made up the dataset.

TCRbeta CDR3 regions were amplified from genomic DNA using the immunoSEQ Assay, a bias-controlled multiplex PCR. Processing in the source paper ran as follows. The number of nucleated cells in each sample was estimated by amplification of reference gene primers within the assay. To quantify the absolute abundance of each unique TCRbeta CDR3 rearrangement, sequence reads were collapsed and filtered. Productive Simpson clonality was computed per sample as the square root of Simpson's diversity index over productive rearrangements. The clones in this table, taken by TCRdb from immuneACCESS, are in-frame only. Not every clone is retained; where verified, under half of the shortfall comes from an unresolved V gene, and the cause of the rest is unknown. V, J and clone size derive from that table, while D and trimming were established from the DNA sequence. The sample table records roughly 300,000 clones; around 85% of these occur just once. More than 1.1% of the sample goes to the ten largest clones.

The V end loses 0 bases and the J end loses 4 bases, and a stretch of 21 bases separates them. From a lookup of the germline V gene (reference sequence), CDR1 and CDR2 are MNHEY and SMNVEV. Including cysteine and phenylalanine, the CDR3 has 18 amino acids. The only DNA kept is the CDR3, 54 bases in frame from the first base. This clone turned up a few times. Its target antigen remains unknown. Base-call qualities are not available, and no considerably larger clone is one nucleotide away. At one collaborating source in Seattle, patients were enrolled during active infection and were followed longitudinally through the course of disease. Whole blood was collected in K2EDTA tubes by collaborating institutions according to the institutions' own protocols. For TCRbeta analysis, collaborator samples were shipped as frozen whole blood, as isolated PBMCs, or as DNA extracted from either sample type. Paper-wide results and their limitations: How much clinical and demographic metadata was included differed by source and by participant, and the metadata was provided uncurated.

This receptor was taken from a human donor with COVID-19, enrolled during active disease. The donor label of this sample is uncertain. Sequencing was performed on peripheral blood. The sequence links TRBV27 to TRBJ1-1; tentative D gene TRBD1, with 6 bases matching. The nucleotide sequence is given as TGTGCCAGCAGTTTATCCGGGTGGGGGGGCGCCGGGACCACTGAAGCTTTCTTT. This encodes CASSLSGWGGAGTTEAFF.